This passage covers 18 T cell receptor beta chains from one sample sequenced in a study of identical twins. TCRdb redid the calling of the 5' RACE reads with MiXCR, one entry per CDR3 protein. The sample holds 1.5 million or so distinct CDR3 sequences, under 35% seen once. Input material: cord blood. Receptor source: a newborn girl in good health.

This chain links TRBV25-1 with TRBJ1-1; 7 bases fit TRBD1. CDR1 is MGHDK, CDR2 SYGVNS, per germline. The CDR3 totals 14 residues. The trim removed 4 bases at V and 1 base at J, leaving 3 bases unmatched. CDR3 region: CASSAGDRNTEAFF. CDR3 coding DNA: TGTGCCAGCAGTGCCGGGGACAGGAACACTGAAGCTTTCTTT.

The rearrangement joins TRBV12-3 or TRBV12-4 to TRBJ2-7; TRBD1 aligns across 10 bases. The CDR3 loop spans 16 amino acids. V shed 5 bases, J shed 0 bases, and the junction held 7 bases outside the gene matches. The CDR3 nucleotides are TGTGCCAGCAGTCCCACGGGACAGGGGTACTCCTACGAGCAGTACTTC. This sequence encodes CASSPTGQGYSYEQYF.

Notes on this clonotype: It may be a read error: a sequence one base away is much more abundant. The V gene is TRBV20-1, the J gene TRBJ2-1, with 11 positions matching TRBD2. The J call could be wrong; TRBJ2-7 is a better fit for the DNA end. The CDR3 extends over 15 amino acids. Germline assignment: CDR1 DFQATT and CDR2 SNEGSKA (reference sequence). The chain's CDR3 is CSARGLAVSYNEQYF. The CDR3 nucleotides are TGCAGTGCCCGGGGACTAGCGGTCTCCTACAATGAGCAGTACTTC.

CDR3 loop: CASRSLADTQYF. CDR3 bases: TGTGCCAGCAGGAGTCTGGCGGATACGCAGTATTTT. V usage is TRBV28 and J usage is TRBJ2-3; D is unresolved. Trimming left V 6 bases short and J 6 bases short, with 10 bases between. This CDR3 is built from 12 residues. CDR1 is MDHEN, CDR2 SYDVKM, per germline.

The gene calls are TRBV5-6 and TRBJ1-1, with TRBD1 matching over 8 bases. CDR1 SGHDT and CDR2 YYEEEE come from the germline V gene. The V segment lost 0 bases and the J segment 0 bases; nucleotides outside the gene matches: 4. The CDR3 loop spans 16 amino acids. CDR3 sequence (DNA): TGTGCCAGCAGCTTGGTCCACAGGGGGGTGAACACTGAAGCTTTCTTT. This sequence encodes CASSLVHRGVNTEAFF.

This CDR3 is CASSYSYLREGRGGTQYF. DNA for the CDR3: TGTGCCAGCAGTTACTCGTATTTGCGGGAGGGCCGTGGGGGTACGCAGTATTTT. The chain combines TRBV6-5 with TRBJ2-3; the match to TRBD2 covers 9 bases. The V segment lost 0 bases and the J segment 8 bases; nucleotides outside the gene matches: 15. CDR1 and CDR2 from the germline V gene are MNHEY and SVGAGI. The CDR3 consists of 18 residues.

The rearrangement uses TRBV11-2 and TRBJ2-3; TRBD2 aligns across 14 bases. The CDR3 consists of 20 residues. Germline CDR1 SGHAT, CDR2 FQNNGV. Trimming took 1 base from V and 8 from J; bases not matched to a gene: 17. Here the CDR3 reads CASSLAPLGLAGEPLFTQYF. DNA of the CDR3: TGTGCCAGCAGCTTAGCCCCTTTGGGACTAGCGGGAGAACCTTTGTTTACGCAGTATTTT.

The rearrangement uses TRBV6-6 and TRBJ1-2, with D possibly TRBD1 on 5 matching bases. V lost 2 bases and J lost 7, with 17 bases in between. This CDR3 region has 15 residues. Germline V gene data show CDR1 as MNHNY and CDR2 as SVGAGI (reference sequence). DNA of the CDR3: TGTGCCAGCAGTTACGGGCAGGACACCTCTGGTGGCTACACCTTC. Its translation: CASSYGQDTSGGYTF.

The CDR3 is CASSLLAGLGEQYF. The CDR3 nucleotides read TGTGCCAGCAGTTTACTAGCGGGACTGGGAGAGCAGTACTTC. The chain is built from TRBV28 and TRBJ2-5; the match to TRBD2 covers 9 bases. Germline loops: CDR1 MDHEN, CDR2 SYDVKM. The J segment lost 11 bases and the V segment lost 2 bases, leaving 9 bases of the junction unmatched. The CDR3 has 14 residues.

The CDR3 loop is CSAPGGGAPMANTEAFF. In nucleotides, the CDR3 is TGCAGTGCCCCAGGTGGGGGGGCCCCAATGGCGAACACTGAAGCTTTCTTT. The chain joins TRBV20-1 to TRBJ1-1, with D tentatively TRBD1 (6 bases). Looked up from germline, CDR1 is DFQATT and CDR2 is SNEGSKA (reference sequence). The germline V and J ends were trimmed by 6 bases and 1 base, with 24 bases remaining between them. The CDR3 runs 17 residues.

The chain recombines TRBV27 with TRBJ2-7, with D unresolved. CDR3 size: 15 residues. Trimming removed 2 bases at V and 4 bases at J, with 15 bases between. The V gene's germline CDR1 is MNHEY and CDR2 SMNVEV (reference sequence). CDR3 DNA sequence: TGTGCCAGCAGTTTAAGGGCCAGAGCCGGGTACGAGCAGTACTTC. Amino acids: CASSLRARAGYEQYF.

This clonotype was recorded a few times. This chain uses TRBV7-8 with TRBJ2-5, with TRBD1 matching over 7 bases. The DNA end is more similar to TRBJ2-1, so the J call may be wrong. The CDR3 is made up of 16 amino acids. The V gene's germline CDR1 is SGHVS and CDR2 FQNEAQ. CDR3 protein: CASSPRDSEIQETQFF. The CDR3 DNA is TGTGCCAGCAGCCCCCGGGACAGCGAAATTCAAGAGACCCAGTTCTTC.

As to this clonotype: This may be a read error, as it is one base from a much larger clone. The rearrangement uses TRBV7-2 and TRBJ2-3; D is perhaps TRBD1 (6 bases). CDR3 size: 14 residues. Per germline, CDR1 SGHTA and CDR2 FQGNSA. The CDR3 spells CASSLVVETGTQYF. The CDR3 bases are TGTGCCAGCAGCTTAGTGGTAGAGACAGGTACGCAGTATTTT.

The CDR3 protein is CASSLRDKGVEKLFF. The CDR3 DNA is TGTGCCAGCAGCTTAAGGGACAAGGGGGTTGAAAAACTGTTTTTT. This chain links TRBV7-6 with TRBJ1-4, with D tentatively TRBD1 (6 bases). The germline CDR1 and CDR2 sequences are SGHVS and FNYEAQ. CDR3 size: 15 residues. Trimming stripped 2 bases from V and 7 bases from J, with 14 bases between.

V gene TRBV9 combines with J gene TRBJ1-3, with TRBD1 as a possible D gene (5 bases). This CDR3 contains 17 residues. The V end lost 1 base, the J end lost 0 bases, and 14 bases lay between the germline ends. Germline assignment: CDR1 SGDLS and CDR2 YYNGEE. The DNA of the CDR3 is TGTGCCAGCAGCGTATCGCAAGACAGTTCCTCTGGAAACACCATATATTTT. The encoded protein is CASSVSQDSSSGNTIYF.

The gene calls are TRBV10-3 and TRBJ2-5, with 9 bases lining up with TRBD2. The DNA end is a closer match to TRBJ2-1, so the J assignment may be wrong. The V gene's germline CDR1 is ENHRY and CDR2 SYGVKD. The CDR3 covers 14 residues. The CDR3 DNA follows: TGTGCCATCAGTGAGCTAGCGGGGCAAGAGACCCAGTTCTTC. Protein: CAISELAGQETQFF.

This chain uses TRBV2 with TRBJ1-2; D might be TRBD1 (5 bases). The CDR3 totals 9 residues. CDR1 is SNHLY, CDR2 FYNNEI, per germline. Between the trimmed V and J ends, which lost 8 bases and 12 bases, there was a span of 10 bases. The CDR3 loop reads CASGQDNTF. CDR3 DNA: TGTGCCAGCGGGCAGGACAACACCTTC. Using reference TRBV2 and TRBJ1-2 for the parts outside the CDR3, the full variable domain is EPEVTQTPSHQVTQMGQEVILRCVPISNHLYFYWYRQILGQKVEFLVSFYNNEISEKSEIFDDQFSVERPDGSNFTLKIRSTKLEDSAMYFCASGQDNTFGSGTRLTVV.

This clonotype has just a few counts. V usage is TRBV6-1 and J usage is TRBJ2-7, with D uncertain. The CDR3 is made up of 14 amino acids. CDR1 and CDR2 (germline): MNHNS, SASEGT. V was cut by 7 bases and J by 4 bases, with 17 bases left in between. Here the CDR3 reads CASTCFEIRYEQYF. The CDR3 coding sequence is TGTGCCAGCACCTGCTTTGAGATTCGATACGAGCAGTACTTC.